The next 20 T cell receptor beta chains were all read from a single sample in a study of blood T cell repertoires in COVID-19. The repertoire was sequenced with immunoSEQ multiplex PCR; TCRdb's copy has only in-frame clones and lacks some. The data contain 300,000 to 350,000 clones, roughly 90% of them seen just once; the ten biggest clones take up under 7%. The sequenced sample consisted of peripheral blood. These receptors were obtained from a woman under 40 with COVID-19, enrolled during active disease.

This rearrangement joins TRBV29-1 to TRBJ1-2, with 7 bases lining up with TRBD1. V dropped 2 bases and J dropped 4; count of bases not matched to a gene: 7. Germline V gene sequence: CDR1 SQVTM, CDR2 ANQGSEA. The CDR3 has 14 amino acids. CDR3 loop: CSVELAGGSYGYTF. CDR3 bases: TGCAGCGTTGAATTGGCAGGGGGAAGCTATGGCTACACCTTC.

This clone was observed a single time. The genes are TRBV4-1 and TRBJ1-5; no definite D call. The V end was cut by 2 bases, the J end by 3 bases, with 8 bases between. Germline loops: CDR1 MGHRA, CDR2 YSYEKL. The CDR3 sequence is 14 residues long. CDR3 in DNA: TGCGCCAGCAGCCAATTCGGACTCAATCAGCCCCAGCATTTT. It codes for CASSQFGLNQPQHF.

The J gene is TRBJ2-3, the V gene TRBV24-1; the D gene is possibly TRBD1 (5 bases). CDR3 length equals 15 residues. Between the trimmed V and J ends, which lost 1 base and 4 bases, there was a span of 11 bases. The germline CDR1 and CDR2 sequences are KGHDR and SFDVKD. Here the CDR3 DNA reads TGTGCCACCAGTGATTTTGGGGCTACAGCAGATACGCAGTATTTT. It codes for CATSDFGATADTQYF.

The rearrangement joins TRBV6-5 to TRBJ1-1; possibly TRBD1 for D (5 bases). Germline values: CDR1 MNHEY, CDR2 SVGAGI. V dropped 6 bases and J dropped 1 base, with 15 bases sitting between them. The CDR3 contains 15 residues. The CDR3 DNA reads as TGTGCCAGCAGCTATAATCCTACAGGGAACACTGAAGCTTTCTTT. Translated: CASSYNPTGNTEAFF.

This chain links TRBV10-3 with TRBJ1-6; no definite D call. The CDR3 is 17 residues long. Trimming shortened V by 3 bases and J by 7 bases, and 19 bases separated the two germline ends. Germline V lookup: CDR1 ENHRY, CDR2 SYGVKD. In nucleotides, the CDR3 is TGTGCCATCAGTGAAGGAGAAGGATGGAGCGAAAATTCACCCCTCCACTTT. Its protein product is CAISEGEGWSENSPLHF.

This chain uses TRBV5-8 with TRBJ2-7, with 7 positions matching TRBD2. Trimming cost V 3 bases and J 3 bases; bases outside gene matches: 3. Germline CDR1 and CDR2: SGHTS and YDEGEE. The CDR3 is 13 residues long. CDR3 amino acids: CASSSLADYEQYF. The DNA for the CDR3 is TGTGCCAGCAGCTCTCTAGCGGACTACGAGCAGTACTTC.

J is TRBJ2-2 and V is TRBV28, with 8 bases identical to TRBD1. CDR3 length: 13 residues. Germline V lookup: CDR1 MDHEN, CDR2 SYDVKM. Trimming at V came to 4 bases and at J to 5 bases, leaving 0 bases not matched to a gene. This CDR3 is CASSWTGTGELFF. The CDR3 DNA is TGTGCCAGCAGTTGGACAGGGACCGGGGAGCTGTTTTTT.

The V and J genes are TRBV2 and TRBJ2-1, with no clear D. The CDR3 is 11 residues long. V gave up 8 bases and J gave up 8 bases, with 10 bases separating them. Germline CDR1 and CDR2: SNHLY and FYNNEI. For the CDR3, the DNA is TGTGCCAGCTCGAGCGCGTATGAGCAGTTCTTC. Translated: CASSSAYEQFF.

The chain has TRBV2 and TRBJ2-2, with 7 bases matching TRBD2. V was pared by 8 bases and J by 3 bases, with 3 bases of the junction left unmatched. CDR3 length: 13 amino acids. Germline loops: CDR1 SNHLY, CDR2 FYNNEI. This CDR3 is CASGGGDTGELFF. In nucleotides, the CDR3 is TGTGCCAGCGGGGGAGGGGACACCGGGGAGCTGTTTTTT. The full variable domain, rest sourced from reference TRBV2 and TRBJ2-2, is EPEVTQTPSHQVTQMGQEVILRCVPISNHLYFYWYRQILGQKVEFLVSFYNNEISEKSEIFDDQFSVERPDGSNFTLKIRSTKLEDSAMYFCASGGGDTGELFFGEGSRLTVL.

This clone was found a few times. CDR3 residues: CASSPSGTEAFF. The CDR3 nucleotides read TGTGCCAGCTCACCGTCAGGTACTGAAGCTTTCTTT. J is TRBJ1-1 and V is TRBV18; D remains unclear. Trimming cost V 3 bases and J 5 bases, with 7 bases left between them. The CDR3 length is 12 residues. Germline assignment: CDR1 KGHSH and CDR2 LQKENI.

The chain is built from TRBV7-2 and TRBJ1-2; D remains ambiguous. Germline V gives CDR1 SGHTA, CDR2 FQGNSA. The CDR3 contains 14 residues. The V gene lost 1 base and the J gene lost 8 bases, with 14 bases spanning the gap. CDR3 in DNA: TGTGCCAGCAGCTTAGACACCTACCGAGGGGGCTACACCTTC. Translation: CASSLDTYRGGYTF.

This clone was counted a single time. CDR3 nucleotide sequence: TGCGCCAGCAGCTCCTGGAGAGGAGCAGGGGGAGAAGAGACCCAGTACTTC. It translates to CASSSWRGAGGEETQYF. The chain recombines TRBV5-1 with TRBJ2-5, with 7 bases identical to TRBD1. After removal of 3 bases from V and 3 bases from J, the junction contained 14 bases not matched to a gene. Germline CDR1 reads SGHRS; CDR2 reads YFSETQ. This CDR3 region has 17 residues. Supplemented by reference TRBV5-1 and TRBJ2-5, the full variable domain reads KAGVTQTPRYLIKTRGQQVTLSCSPISGHRSVSWYQQTPGQGLQFLFEYFSETQRNKGNFPGRFSGRQFSNSRSEMNVSTLELGDSALYLCASSSWRGAGGEETQYFGPGTRLLVL.

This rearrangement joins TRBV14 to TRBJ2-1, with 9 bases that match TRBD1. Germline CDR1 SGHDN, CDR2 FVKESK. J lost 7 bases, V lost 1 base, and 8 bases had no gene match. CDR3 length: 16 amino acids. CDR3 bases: TGTGCCAGCAGCCAAGTTGTGGGACAGGGAGAGAATGAGCAGTTCTTC. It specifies CASSQVVGQGENEQFF. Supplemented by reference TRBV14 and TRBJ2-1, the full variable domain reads EAGVTQFPSHSVIEKGQTVTLRCDPISGHDNLYWYRRVMGKEIKFLLHFVKESKQDESGMPNNRFLAERTGGTYSTLKVQPAELEDSGVYFCASSQVVGQGENEQFFGPGTRLTVL.

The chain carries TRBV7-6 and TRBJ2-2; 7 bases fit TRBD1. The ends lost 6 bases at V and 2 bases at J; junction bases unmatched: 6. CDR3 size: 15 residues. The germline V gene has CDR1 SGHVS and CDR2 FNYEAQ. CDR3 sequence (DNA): TGTGCCAGCAGTCCCAGGGGGACAAACACCGGGGAGCTGTTTTTT. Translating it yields CASSPRGTNTGELFF.

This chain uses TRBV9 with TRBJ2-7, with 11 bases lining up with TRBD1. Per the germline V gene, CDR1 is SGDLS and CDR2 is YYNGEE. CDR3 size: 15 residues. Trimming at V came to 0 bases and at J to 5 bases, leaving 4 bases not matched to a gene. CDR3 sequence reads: CASSVAGDRGDEQYF. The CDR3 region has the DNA TGTGCCAGCAGCGTAGCTGGGGACAGGGGGGACGAGCAGTACTTC.

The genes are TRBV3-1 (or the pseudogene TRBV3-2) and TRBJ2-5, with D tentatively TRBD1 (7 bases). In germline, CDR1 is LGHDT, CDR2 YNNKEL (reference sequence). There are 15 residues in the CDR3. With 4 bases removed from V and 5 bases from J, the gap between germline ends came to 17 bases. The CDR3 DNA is TGTGCCAGCAGCCGACCCACGCAGGGGGGTGAGACCCAGTACTTC. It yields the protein CASSRPTQGGETQYF.

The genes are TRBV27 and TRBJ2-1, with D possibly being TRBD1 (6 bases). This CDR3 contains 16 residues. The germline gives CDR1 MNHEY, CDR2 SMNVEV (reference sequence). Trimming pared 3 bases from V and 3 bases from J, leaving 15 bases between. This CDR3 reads CASSFLGQTLYNEQFF. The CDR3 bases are TGTGCCAGCAGTTTCCTAGGACAGACTCTCTACAATGAGCAGTTCTTC.

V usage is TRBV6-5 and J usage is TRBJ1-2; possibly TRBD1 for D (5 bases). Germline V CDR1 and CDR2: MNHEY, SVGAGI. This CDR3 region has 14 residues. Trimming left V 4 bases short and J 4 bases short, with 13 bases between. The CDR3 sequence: CASSSGIGLYGYTF. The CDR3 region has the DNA TGTGCCAGCAGTTCAGGGATCGGGCTCTATGGCTACACCTTC.

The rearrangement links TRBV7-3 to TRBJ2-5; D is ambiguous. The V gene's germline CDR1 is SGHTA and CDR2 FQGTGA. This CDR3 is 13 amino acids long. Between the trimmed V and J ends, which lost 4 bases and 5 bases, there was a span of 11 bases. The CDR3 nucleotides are TGTGCCAGCAGCTCTGGATCCGGGGAGACCCAGTACTTC. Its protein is CASSSGSGETQYF.

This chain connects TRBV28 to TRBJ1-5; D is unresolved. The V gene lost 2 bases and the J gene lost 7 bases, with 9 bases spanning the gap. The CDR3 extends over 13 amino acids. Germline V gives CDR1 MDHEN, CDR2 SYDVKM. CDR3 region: CASSLVGQQPQHF. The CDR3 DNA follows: TGTGCCAGCAGTTTAGTGGGCCAACAGCCCCAGCATTTT. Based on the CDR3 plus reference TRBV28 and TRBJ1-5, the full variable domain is DVKVTQSSRYLVKRTGEKVFLECVQDMDHENMFWYRQDPGLGLRLIYFSYDVKMKEKGDIPEGYSVSREKKERFSLILESASTNQTSMYLCASSLVGQQPQHFGDGTRLSIL.